This TCR beta chain originates from a study of blood T cell repertoires in COVID-19. About the study: T cells, B-cell-depleted T cells, or PBMCs supplied cDNA or gDNA.

The CDR3 is 14 amino acids. CDR1 and CDR2 from the germline V gene are SGHKS and YYEKEE (reference sequence). The V end was cut by 2 bases, the J end by 5 bases, with 14 bases between. The method was immunoSEQ multiplex PCR; TCRdb's version includes in-frame clones alone and lacks a portion of them. The table includes approximately 290,000 clones, about nine tenths detected once. The sequenced material came from peripheral blood. The chain is built from TRBV5-5 and TRBJ2-7, with unresolved D. This receptor was taken from a woman aged 55-69 years with acute or convalescent COVID-19. In DNA form, the CDR3 reads TGTGCCAGCAGCTTAGCGCCAGCGCTCGACGAGCAGTACTTC. Translation: CASSLAPALDEQYF.